These T cell receptor beta chains were read from a single sample in a study of blood T cell repertoires in COVID-19. TCRdb's copy holds only in-frame clones and misses some; the assay was immunoSEQ multiplex PCR. Here the sample spans 230,000 or so clones, over 75% being singletons. The source material was peripheral blood. The receptors shown here come from a man aged 35 to 55 with active or convalescent COVID-19. Both conserved end residues are part of each CDR3. Fields, in order: clone size, D gene, J gene, V gene, CDR3 DNA, CDR3 protein. D genes are given only for firm matches. Clone size appears in some rows only: once, few, many, or a class for an expanded clone.

>.|TRBD1|TRBJ2-7|TRBV19
TGTGCCAGTAGTACCACAGGACAGGGAGGCTACGAGCAGTACTTC
CASSTTGQGGYEQYF
>.|TRBD1|TRBJ1-5|TRBV5-6
TGTGCCAGCAGCACCGGACAGGGGGCGGTTAGCAATCAGCCCCAGCATTTT
CASSTGQGAVSNQPQHF
>.|TRBD1|TRBJ1-1|TRBV5-1
TGCGCCAGCAGCTTGATTGGACAGGCTTCTGAAGCTTTCTTT
CASSLIGQASEAFF
>.|.|TRBJ2-4|TRBV27
TGTGCCAGCAGTCCGACAGTCGCACTAGCCAAAAACATTCAGTACTTC
CASSPTVALAKNIQYF
>.|.|TRBJ1-3|TRBV12-3/TRBV12-4
TGTGCCAGCAGTGGGGCGCATGGAAACACCATATATTTT
CASSGAHGNTIYF
>.|.|TRBJ1-2|TRBV2
TGTGCCAGCGGGGGAGGGTATGGCTACACCTTC
CASGGGYGYTF
>.|TRBD2|TRBJ2-3|TRBV6-6
TGTGCCAGCAGTCCGAGACTAGCGAGCCAAGCCCGGGACTTTAGCACAGATACGCAGTATTTT
CASSPRLASQARDFSTDTQYF
>.|TRBD1|TRBJ1-5|TRBV6-5
TGTGCCAGCAGTAGGACAGGGACGGATCAGCCCCAGCATTTT
CASSRTGTDQPQHF
>.|.|TRBJ1-4|TRBV5-8
TGTGCCAGCAGCGCAGGGATGTTAACTAATGAAAAACTGTTTTTT
CASSAGMLTNEKLFF
>few|.|TRBJ1-2|TRBV12-3/TRBV12-4
TGTGCCAGCAAAGTAGGGGGAAGAGGCTACACCTTC
CASKVGGRGYTF
>.|.|TRBJ1-5|TRBV28
TGTGCCGCCGGGGCGGGGAATCAGCCCCAGCATTTT
CAAGAGNQPQHF
>.|.|TRBJ1-5|TRBV28
TGTGCCAGCAGGAATAGGGGGGGCGATCAGCCCCAGCATTTT
CASRNRGGDQPQHF
>.|TRBD2|TRBJ2-5|TRBV19
TGTGCCAGTAGTATGGTCGGGAGGCTCCCAGAGACCCAGTACTTC
CASSMVGRLPETQYF
>.|.|TRBJ2-5|TRBV21-1
TGTGCCAGCAGCAAAGCCACCAGGGCGGGAGGAAAGGAGACCCAGTACTTC
CASSKATRAGGKETQYF
>.|.|TRBJ2-3|TRBV11-2
TGTGCCAGCAGCGCCGGGGTTTTAGGAGGGCCTACAAGGGCGGATACGCAGTATTTT
CASSAGVLGGPTRADTQYF
>.|TRBD1|TRBJ1-4|TRBV15
TGTGCCACCAGCAGCCTCGGACAGGGGGGGAATGAAAAACTGTTTTTT
CATSSLGQGGNEKLFF
>.|.|TRBJ2-3|TRBV6-5
TGTGCCAGCAGCGTCTCCGGGAGTCGCACAGATACGCAGTATTTT
CASSVSGSRTDTQYF
>.|TRBD1|TRBJ2-3|TRBV7-3
TGTGCCAGCAGCGAGATGACAGGGGTGACAGATACGCAGTATTTT
CASSEMTGVTDTQYF
>.|.|TRBJ1-5|TRBV2
TGTGCCAGCACTCGGCGGGGAGAGCCCCAGCATTTT
CASTRRGEPQHF
>.|TRBD1|TRBJ1-4|TRBV28
TGTGCCTCCAGGGGGGATGAAAAACTGTTTTTT
CASRGDEKLFF
>few|.|TRBJ2-7|TRBV10-1
TGCGCCAGCAGTGAGGGTTTAGCGGCAGTTTACGAGCAGTACTTC
CASSEGLAAVYEQYF
>.|.|TRBJ1-2|TRBV3-1/TRBV3-2
TGTGCCAGCAGCCCAACCTCGAAAACTACAGGGAATGGCTACACCTTC
CASSPTSKTTGNGYTF
>.|TRBD1|TRBJ1-1|TRBV30
TGTGCCTGGAGTACCACAGGACAGGCCAGTTCCGAAGCTTTCTTT
CAWSTTGQASSEAFF
>.|.|TRBJ2-6|TRBV28
TGTGCCAGCAGTTTTATAGAAACTGGGGCCAACGTCCTGACTTTC
CASSFIETGANVLTF
>few|.|TRBJ1-1|TRBV11-2
TGTGCCAGCAGTACTCAGGGTATGGACACTGAAGCTTTCTTT
CASSTQGMDTEAFF
>.|TRBD1|TRBJ2-7|TRBV2
TGTGCCAGCAGTGAAGTCTGGACAGGGCGATACGAGCAGTACTTC
CASSEVWTGRYEQYF
>few|TRBD2|TRBJ2-1|TRBV29-1
TGCAGCGTTCCCCCCCATCTGGGGGGAGGGCCGGGCAATGAGCAGTTCTTC
CSVPPHLGGGPGNEQFF
>.|.|TRBJ1-5|TRBV6-5
TGTGCCAGCAGTTCTCGGGTCGATCAGCCCCAGCATTTT
CASSSRVDQPQHF
>.|.|TRBJ2-7|TRBV21-1
TGTGCCAGCAGCAAAGAAAGGCTACGGGAGAACGAGCAGTACTTC
CASSKERLRENEQYF
>.|TRBD1|TRBJ1-1|TRBV5-4
TGTGCCAGCAGCCGGCAGGGGGCATGGAACACTGAAGCTTTCTTT
CASSRQGAWNTEAFF
>.|.|TRBJ2-5|TRBV5-6
TGTGCCAGCAGCTTACGAAGGAGCACAGGGAGCGACACCCAAGAGACCCAGTACTTC
CASSLRRSTGSDTQETQYF
>.|TRBD1|TRBJ2-7|TRBV10-3
TGTGCCATCAGTGACGTAGGGACAGCCACCTACGAGCAGTACTTC
CAISDVGTATYEQYF
>.|TRBD1|TRBJ1-5|TRBV9
TGTGCCAGCAGCGTTACAGGGGAAGGACAGCCCCAGCATTTT
CASSVTGEGQPQHF
>.|TRBD1|TRBJ2-1|TRBV9
TGTGCCAGCAGCGCTGGGACAGGGGGCCCCAATGAGCAGTTCTTC
CASSAGTGGPNEQFF
>few|TRBD1|TRBJ1-1|TRBV18
TGTGCCAGCTCAGGACCGGGACAGGGTGAAGCTTTCTTT
CASSGPGQGEAFF
>.|.|TRBJ1-2|TRBV11-2
TGTGCCAGCAGCTCCGAATACGGGGGGGGAAATTATGGCTACACCTTC
CASSSEYGGGNYGYTF
>.|.|TRBJ1-6|TRBV20-1
TGCAGTGCTAGTGAGCATAGCTCCTATAATTCACCCCTCCACTTT
CSASEHSSYNSPLHF
>.|.|TRBJ2-2|TRBV6-1
TGTGCCAGCAGTGAGGGACTGGACACCGGGGAGCTGTTTTTT
CASSEGLDTGELFF
>.|TRBD2|TRBJ2-7|TRBV5-1
TGCGCCAGCAGCCGTGGACTAGCGGGGGGCGAATACGAGCAGTACTTC
CASSRGLAGGEYEQYF
>.|.|TRBJ1-2|TRBV5-6
TGTGCCAGCAGCTTGGGGCAGGGGCTCTATGGCTACACCTTC
CASSLGQGLYGYTF
>once|.|TRBJ1-5|TRBV5-6
TGTGCCAGCAGCCTCGGGGGGGGCACTCAGCCCCAGCATTTT
CASSLGGGTQPQHF
>.|.|TRBJ1-1|TRBV6-5
TGTGCCAGCGGAGGCAGGTCTACTGAAGCTTTCTTT
CASGGRSTEAFF
>.|TRBD1|TRBJ2-2|TRBV2
TGTGCCAGCAGTGATGGAGGACAGGGGGCCCCCGGGGAGCTGTTTTTT
CASSDGGQGAPGELFF
>.|TRBD1|TRBJ2-1|TRBV7-3
TGTGCCAGCAGCTTAACAAGGGGACAGACAAATGAGCAGTTCTTC
CASSLTRGQTNEQFF
>.|.|TRBJ2-7|TRBV12-3/TRBV12-4
TGTGCCAGCAGTTTAGGGCGGACCTACGAGCAGTACTTC
CASSLGRTYEQYF
>.|TRBD2|TRBJ2-2|TRBV7-7
TGTGCCAGCAGCCCCGGACTAGCGGGGGAGAACACCGGGGAGCTGTTTTTT
CASSPGLAGENTGELFF
>.|TRBD2|TRBJ2-1|TRBV28
TGTGCCAGCTGGTCCCATCTAGCGGAGACCTACAATGAGCAGTTCTTC
CASWSHLAETYNEQFF